This is a list of T cell receptor beta chains from one sample in a study of tumor and adjacent non-tumor tissue in lung cancer. TCRdb re-called the multiplex PCR reads through MiXCR, storing one row per CDR3 protein. The sample holds some 80,000 distinct CDR3 sequences, approximately 80% seen once. Material for sequencing was distant non-tumor lung tissue. The receptors originated from a man aged 60-69 years with non-small cell lung cancer. Each CDR3 is given with its conserved first and last residue. D genes are given only for firm matches. Rows may omit the clone size; those that give it use once, few, many or a size class.

-,TRBV6-5,15,-,TRBJ1-5,CAGSYIQGSNQPQHF,TGTGCCGGCAGTTACATACAGGGAAGCAATCAGCCCCAACATTTT
-,TRBV5-4,15,-,TRBJ2-7,CDSSLSLGVVGEQYF,TGTGACAGTAGCTTGTCCCTGGGAGTGGTAGGCGAGCAGTACTTC
-,TRBV11-3,15,-,TRBJ2-7,CASRYRTGLTYGQYF,TGTGCCAGCAGATATCGAACTGGATTAACCTACGGGCAGTACTTC
-,TRBV6-5,16,-,TRBJ1-1,CTSSYAQGGFGTEAFF,TGTACCAGTAGTTACGCTCAGGGAGGTTTCGGCACTGAAGCTTTCTTT
-,TRBV6-2/TRBV6-3,13,-,TRBJ1-1,CASSIVSNTEAFF,TGTGCCAGCAGTATAGTCTCGAACACTGAAGCCTTCTTT
-,TRBV4-2,16,-,TRBJ1-1,CASDQEGTGSNTEAFF,TGTGCCAGCGACCAAGAGGGAACAGGATCGAACACTGAAGCTTTCTTT
-,TRBV4-3,15,TRBD2,TRBJ2-1,CANSQGAGGCNEQFF,TGCGCCAACAGCCAAGGTGCGGGAGGGTGCAATGAGCAGTTCTTC
-,TRBV11-2,14,-,TRBJ1-1,CASNLVGKDTGAFF,TGTGCCAGCAACTTAGTCGGGAAGGACACTGGAGCTTTCTTT
-,TRBV20-1,15,-,TRBJ1-5,CSARDQHGDGQPQHF,TGCAGTGCTAGAGATCAACACGGGGATGGGCAACCCCAGCATTTT
-,TRBV20-1,15,-,TRBJ2-1,CSVPPGLEGYNEQFF,TGCAGTGTTCCACCGGGACTCGAAGGATACAATGAGCAGTTCTTC
-,TRBV11-2,15,TRBD2,TRBJ2-1,CASSLGTSGYNEQFF,TGTGCCAGCAGCTTAGGGACTAGCGGTTACAATGAGCAGTTCTTC
-,TRBV11-3,16,TRBD2,TRBJ2-5,CASSPAGGASREAQNF,TGTGCCAGCAGCCCGGCGGGAGGGGCGTCGCGTGAGGCCCAGAACTTC
-,TRBV4-2,15,-,TRBJ2-5,CASSQVAGGHGTQYF,TGTGCCAGCAGTCAAGTTGCGGGTGGACATGGGACCCAGTACTTC
-,TRBV5-6,14,-,TRBJ2-7,CASTANPSSNEQYF,TGTGCCAGCACCGCGAACCCAAGTTCCAACGAGCAGTACTTC
-,TRBV11-3,17,TRBD2,TRBJ2-5,CACSLGSSGGSRETQYF,TGTGCCTGCAGCTTAGGGTCCAGCGGGGGGTCCAGAGAGACCCAGTACTTC
-,TRBV20-1,12,-,TRBJ1-1,CSAIRGNTEALF,TGCAGTGCTATACGGGGGAACACTGAAGCTTTATTC
-,TRBV20-1,12,-,TRBJ1-4,CSTKGTNEKLSF,TGCAGTACTAAGGGTACTAATGAAAAACTGTCTTTT
-,TRBV11-2,15,-,TRBJ1-2,CASSSLGIGAFGYTF,TGTGCCAGCAGCTCCCTAGGGATCGGAGCCTTCGGCTACACCTTC
-,TRBV5-4,14,-,TRBJ2-7,CASNSLRQSGEQYF,TGTGCCAGCAACTCCCTGCGACAATCGGGGGAGCAGTACTTC
-,TRBV11-3,17,-,TRBJ2-1,CASSLDRQDGVGNEQFF,TGTGCCAGCAGCTTAGATCGACAAGATGGAGTAGGCAATGAGCAGTTCTTC
once,TRBV11-2,13,-,TRBJ2-2,CARSNTCGGDLFF,TGTGCCCGCAGCAATACCTGTGGCGGGGACCTGTTTTTT
many,TRBV4-2,16,TRBD2,TRBJ2-5,CASSQGLAGGQETQYF,TGTGCCAGCAGCCAAGGGCTAGCGGGGGGTCAAGAGACCCAGTACTTC
once,TRBV11-2,13,-,TRBJ2-2,CASSIIKYGELFF,TGTGCCAGCAGCATCATAAAATACGGGGAGCTGTTTTTT
-,TRBV12-3/TRBV12-4,15,-,TRBJ2-2,CVSSSRTVRAGELFF,TGTGTCAGCAGTTCCCGGACAGTACGGGCCGGGGAGCTGTTTTTC
-,TRBV11-2,14,-,TRBJ2-6,CASSPNSGGNFLTF,TGTGCCAGCAGTCCTAACTCTGGGGGCAACTTCCTGACTTTC
-,TRBV5-4,15,-,TRBJ2-1,CASSLGGRGGNEHFF,TGCGCCAGCAGCTTGGGGGGTAGAGGCGGGAATGAGCACTTCTTC
many,TRBV7-9,12,-,TRBJ1-5,CASSVGDRPQHF,TGTGCCAGCAGCGTTGGCGACCGACCCCAGCATTTT
few,TRBV20-1,14,TRBD2,TRBJ2-1,CSARVRGGRGEQFF,TGCAGTGCTAGAGTTCGGGGGGGACGCGGCGAGCAATTCTTC
-,TRBV11-2,14,-,TRBJ2-1,CASSRVGGYIEQSF,TGTGCCAGCAGCCGGGTAGGAGGCTACATTGAGCAGTCCTTC
few,TRBV11-1,15,-,TRBJ1-4,CASSPRRGASEKLFF,TGTGCTAGCAGCCCTCGCCGGGGGGCGTCTGAAAAACTGTTTTTT
-,TRBV11-3,14,-,TRBJ2-5,CARRLTAGWETQYF,TGTGCCAGAAGGCTGACAGCGGGCTGGGAGACCCAGTATTTC
-,TRBV6-1,15,-,TRBJ2-4,CASMIGTQAKNIQYF,TGTGCCAGCATGATCGGTACCCAAGCCAAAAACATTCAATACTTC
-,TRBV20-1,15,TRBD2,TRBJ2-1,CSVLGLTSSYNEQFF,TGCAGTGTTCTGGGACTAACGAGCTCCTACAATGAGCAGTTCTTC
-,TRBV6-1,14,-,TRBJ1-1,CASSGDRGDTETFF,TGTGCCAGCAGTGGAGATAGGGGCGACACTGAAACTTTCTTT
-,TRBV20-1,14,TRBD1,TRBJ1-5,CSTQADRANQPRHF,TGCAGTACTCAAGCGGACAGGGCAAATCAGCCCCGGCATTTT
-,TRBV4-2,15,-,TRBJ1-5,CVSSQDVRSNQPHHF,TGTGTCAGCAGCCAAGATGTCCGTAGCAATCAGCCCCACCATTTT
-,TRBV20-1,12,-,TRBJ1-1,CSARSGDAETFF,TGCAGTGCTAGATCCGGGGACGCTGAAACTTTCTTT
-,TRBV6-1,14,-,TRBJ2-5,CASSEGTTQETQYF,TGTGCCAGTAGTGAAGGGACAACCCAAGAGACCCAGTACTTC
-,TRBV20-1,15,TRBD2,TRBJ2-7,CSARELARGELEQYF,TGCAGTGCTAGGGAACTAGCGCGAGGGGAACTCGAGCAGTACTTC
-,TRBV11-2,14,-,TRBJ1-1,CVSSLVGMGTKAFF,TGTGTCAGCAGCTTAGTTGGGATGGGCACTAAAGCTTTCTTT
-,TRBV11-2,17,TRBD2,TRBJ2-2,CASSLASGGSKTGELFF,TGTGCCAGCAGCTTAGCTAGCGGGGGGTCGAAGACCGGGGAGCTGTTTTTT
few,TRBV11-2,12,TRBD2,TRBJ2-1,CASSQTSSEQFF,TGTGCCAGCAGCCAGACTAGCAGTGAGCAGTTCTTC
many,TRBV7-9,16,TRBD1,TRBJ2-2,CASRSPGTELTGELFF,TGTGCCAGCAGATCACCCGGGACAGAGTTAACCGGGGAGCTGTTTTTT
-,TRBV7-3,15,TRBD2,TRBJ2-2,CASSRGGEDTGELFF,TGTGCCAGCAGCCGGGGGGGGGAGGACACCGGGGAGCTGTTTTTT